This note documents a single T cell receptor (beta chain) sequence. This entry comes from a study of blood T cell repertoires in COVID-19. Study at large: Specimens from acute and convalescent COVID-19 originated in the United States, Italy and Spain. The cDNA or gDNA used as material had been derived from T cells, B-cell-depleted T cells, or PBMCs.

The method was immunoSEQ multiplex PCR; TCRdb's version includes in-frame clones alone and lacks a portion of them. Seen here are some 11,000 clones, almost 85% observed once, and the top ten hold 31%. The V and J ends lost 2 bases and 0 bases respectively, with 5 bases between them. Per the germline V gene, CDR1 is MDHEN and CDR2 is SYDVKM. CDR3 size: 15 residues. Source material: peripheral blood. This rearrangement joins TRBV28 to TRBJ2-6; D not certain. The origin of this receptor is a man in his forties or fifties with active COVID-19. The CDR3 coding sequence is TGTGCCAGCAGTTTAATCGGCTCTGGGGCCAACGTCCTGACTTTC. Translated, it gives CASSLIGSGANVLTF.